Listed below are T cell receptor beta chains from one sample, sequenced in a study of CD4 T cells in relation to SARS-CoV-2 and coronaviruses. TCRdb keeps only in-frame clones here, not all; method: immunoSEQ multiplex PCR. The table records about 18,000 clones, around 81% of them present only once. Their antigens remain unidentified. The sample comprised CD4+ T cells from PBMCs, cultured in vitro. These receptor sequences come from a human donor in good health. Each CDR3 is given with its conserved first and last residue. A D gene is named only where the DNA matches it firmly. Size is omitted from some rows. Given values are once, few, many or a class for expanded clones.

d_gene	v_gene	abundance	j_gene	CDR3nt	CDR3aa
TRBD2	TRBV3-1/TRBV3-2	.	TRBJ2-3	TGTGCCAGCAGACCAAGCGGGACCGCAACAGATACGCAGTATTTT	CASRPSGTATDTQYF
TRBD1	TRBV19	few	TRBJ2-5	TGTGCCAGTAGGGACAGGGGGCTGTACCAAGAGACCCAGTACTTC	CASRDRGLYQETQYF
.	TRBV25-1	.	TRBJ2-2	TGTGCCGTTACTGACCAGAACACCGGGGAGCTGTTTTTT	CAVTDQNTGELFF
.	TRBV5-8	.	TRBJ2-1	TGTGCCAGCAGCTTAAGACGGAGCACCGGCAATGAGCAGTTCTTC	CASSLRRSTGNEQFF
TRBD2	TRBV9	.	TRBJ2-1	TGTGCCAGCAGCGTAGGGGGCGGGAGTGGATACAATGAGCAGTTCTTC	CASSVGGGSGYNEQFF
.	TRBV11-2	.	TRBJ1-2	TGTGCCAGCAGCTTAGCCCCCGGTAGGGAAGGTGGCTACACCTTC	CASSLAPGREGGYTF
.	TRBV4-1	few	TRBJ2-7	TGCGCCAGCAGCCAAGATCCCTCCGGTACGGGGACCACATCCTACGAGCAGTACTTC	CASSQDPSGTGTTSYEQYF
.	TRBV3-1/TRBV3-2	.	TRBJ2-7	TGTGCCAGCAGCCAAGATCCCCGGTCCTACGAGCAGTACTTC	CASSQDPRSYEQYF
.	TRBV7-2	.	TRBJ1-3	TGTGCCAGCAGCCCTCATCCCCTGCAAACGGGGAACACCATATATTTT	CASSPHPLQTGNTIYF
TRBD2	TRBV9	.	TRBJ2-7	TGTGCCAGCAGCCCGACGACTAGCGGGGCCTACGAGCAGTACTTC	CASSPTTSGAYEQYF
.	TRBV20-1	.	TRBJ2-5	TGCAGTGCGCTCGGGGAGACCCAGTACTTC	CSALGETQYF
.	TRBV7-2	few	TRBJ1-6	TGTGCCAGCAGCTTAGGCTCTGTACAAAATTCACCCCTCCACTTT	CASSLGSVQNSPLHF
TRBD2	TRBV9	once	TRBJ2-3	TGTGCCAGCAGCGTAGCACCCCATTCAGCGGGGATCACAGATACGCAGTATTTT	CASSVAPHSAGITDTQYF
.	TRBV5-5	.	TRBJ2-7	TGTGCCAGCAGCTTGGCCGGGGGTGGGTCCTACGAGCAGTACTTC	CASSLAGGGSYEQYF
TRBD2	TRBV19	.	TRBJ2-2	TGTGCCACCAGGGACTACCAGAACACCGGGGAGCTGTTTTTT	CATRDYQNTGELFF
.	TRBV5-5	.	TRBJ1-3	TGTGCCAGCAGCTTGGGACAGCTTGGAAACACCATATATTTT	CASSLGQLGNTIYF
TRBD2	TRBV5-8	.	TRBJ2-2	TGTGCCATCCGGGCCCGGGGGGGCACCGGGGAGCTGTTTTTT	CAIRARGGTGELFF
.	TRBV10-3	.	TRBJ2-2	TGTGCCATCAGTGAGGAGCAGGAGACCGGGGAGCTGTTTTTT	CAISEEQETGELFF
.	TRBV7-2	.	TRBJ1-2	TGTGCCAGCAGCTACCTCGGTACCGGCTATGGCTACACCTTC	CASSYLGTGYGYTF
.	TRBV12-3/TRBV12-4	.	TRBJ1-1	TGTGCCAGCTGCTTCCCGAACACTGAAGCTTTCTTT	CASCFPNTEAFF
TRBD1	TRBV10-2	.	TRBJ1-6	TGCGCCAGCAGTCGGGGACAGGACGAAATTTTTCGTTCACCCCTCCACTTT	CASSRGQDEIFRSPLHF
TRBD1	TRBV7-2	.	TRBJ2-1	TGTGCCAGCAGGGGACAGGGGGCGCCCAATGAGCAGTTCTTC	CASRGQGAPNEQFF
.	TRBV11-3	.	TRBJ2-5	TGTGCCAGCAGCCCCCAGGGTGAGACCCAGTACTTC	CASSPQGETQYF